A selection of T cell receptor beta chains follows, all from one sample in a study of cytomegalovirus exposure and HLA in healthy donors. Generated by immunoSEQ multiplex PCR, the TCRdb table keeps only in-frame clones and is missing some. This table holds roughly 110,000 clones, around two thirds found once. The sequenced material came from PBMCs. The receptors originated from a human donor in good health. CDR3s include the opening cysteine and the closing phenylalanine or tryptophan. The order of the fields is D gene, J gene, clone size, V gene, CDR3 protein, CDR3 DNA. A D gene is named only where the DNA matches it firmly. Clone size, where shown, is once, few, many, or a class for clones that have expanded.

. | TRBJ2-7 | . | TRBV5-6 | CASKRQFASYEQYF | TGTGCCAGTAAACGACAGTTCGCCTCCTACGAGCAGTACTTC
. | TRBJ2-2 | . | TRBV5-4 | CASSLRTTNTGELFF | TGTGCCAGCAGCCTCCGGACAACGAACACCGGGGAGCTGTTTTTT
TRBD1 | TRBJ2-2 | . | TRBV5-1 | CASSRDRGFSTGELFF | TGCGCCAGCAGCCGGGACAGGGGGTTTAGTACCGGGGAGCTGTTTTTT
. | TRBJ2-1 | . | TRBV29-1 | CSVERGGSYNEQFF | TGCAGCGTTGAGCGGGGTGGCTCCTACAATGAGCAGTTCTTC
TRBD2 | TRBJ2-1 | . | TRBV4-2 | CASSRGLAVYNEQFF | TGTGCCAGCAGCCGAGGACTAGCGGTCTACAATGAGCAGTTCTTC
. | TRBJ2-4 | . | TRBV7-2 | CASSLQGLAKNIQYF | TGTGCCAGCAGCTTACAGGGCCTAGCCAAAAACATTCAGTACTTC
. | TRBJ1-5 | . | TRBV7-2 | CASSLGHAQPQHF | TGTGCCAGCAGCTTAGGACACGCTCAGCCCCAGCATTTT
. | TRBJ2-7 | . | TRBV30 | CAWSVSRGHEQYF | TGTGCCTGGAGTGTTAGCAGGGGACACGAGCAGTACTTC
. | TRBJ1-2 | . | TRBV5-6 | CASSLESGTRPLYGYTF | TGTGCCAGCAGCTTGGAGTCCGGGACTCGACCTCTCTATGGCTACACCTTC
. | TRBJ1-5 | . | TRBV18 | CASSRAGSNQPQHF | TGTGCCAGCTCCCGGGCGGGAAGCAATCAGCCCCAGCATTTT
TRBD2 | TRBJ2-7 | . | TRBV7-9 | CALGASGEYEQYF | TGTGCCCTCGGGGCTAGCGGTGAATACGAGCAGTACTTC
TRBD2 | TRBJ2-1 | . | TRBV6-4 | CASSHSTSGSDEQFF | TGTGCCAGCAGCCACTCGACTAGCGGGAGCGATGAGCAGTTCTTC
. | TRBJ2-5 | few | TRBV5-4 | CASSLRGGETQYF | TGTGCCAGCAGCTTGAGGGGAGGAGAGACCCAGTACTTC
. | TRBJ2-2 | . | TRBV30 | CAWNGGGLTYTGELFF | TGTGCCTGGAACGGAGGGGGACTAACTTACACCGGGGAGCTGTTTTTT
. | TRBJ1-1 | . | TRBV7-2 | CASSPRGVMNTEAFF | TGTGCCAGCAGCCCCCGGGGAGTCATGAACACTGAAGCTTTCTTT
TRBD1 | TRBJ1-4 | . | TRBV15 | CATSSRTGAATNEKLFF | TGTGCCACCAGCTCCAGGACAGGCGCCGCAACTAATGAAAAACTGTTTTTT
. | TRBJ1-4 | once | TRBV15 | CATSRKQATNEKLFF | TGTGCCACCAGCAGAAAACAAGCAACTAATGAAAAACTGTTTTTT
. | TRBJ1-2 | few | TRBV30 | CAWRRPVYGYTF | TGTGCCTGGAGGCGCCCTGTGTATGGCTACACCTTC
. | TRBJ2-7 | . | TRBV7-9 | CASSLEAGLSRGGYEQYF | TGTGCCAGCAGCTTAGAGGCCGGTTTGTCCAGAGGGGGCTACGAGCAGTACTTC
TRBD1 | TRBJ1-1 | few | TRBV2 | CASSDQGDPNTEAFF | TGTGCCAGCAGTGATCAGGGGGACCCTAACACTGAAGCTTTCTTT
TRBD2 | TRBJ2-3 | . | TRBV4-3 | CASSQEHRTSQPYSDTQYF | TGCGCCAGCAGCCAAGAGCACCGGACTAGCCAACCTTACTCTGATACGCAGTATTTT
TRBD1 | TRBJ2-2 | . | TRBV2 | CASSRDRGATGELFF | TGTGCCAGCAGCAGAGACAGGGGTGCCACCGGGGAGCTGTTTTTT
TRBD1 | TRBJ2-5 | . | TRBV5-4 | CASRPDPGGSQETQYF | TGTGCCAGCAGACCTGACCCAGGGGGAAGCCAAGAGACCCAGTACTTC
. | TRBJ2-1 | . | TRBV6-6 | CASLQYNEQFF | TGTGCCAGCCTTCAGTACAATGAGCAGTTCTTC
. | TRBJ2-3 | few | TRBV9 | CASSATGDTQYF | TGTGCCAGCAGCGCCACGGGAGATACGCAGTATTTT
. | TRBJ2-7 | few | TRBV14 | CASSQEDDSSYEQYF | TGTGCCAGCAGCCAAGAGGACGACAGCTCCTACGAGCAGTACTTC
. | TRBJ2-7 | . | TRBV7-8 | CASSSNTRIEGGRAYEQYF | TGTGCCAGCAGCTCCAACACTCGAATCGAGGGCGGCCGAGCCTACGAGCAGTACTTC
. | TRBJ2-7 | . | TRBV18 | CASTPLGGFTYEQYF | TGTGCCAGCACCCCACTAGGGGGATTTACCTACGAGCAGTACTTC
. | TRBJ2-2 | few | TRBV4-3 | CASSQEKQAGTGELFF | TGCGCCAGCAGCCAAGAAAAGCAGGCAGGCACCGGGGAGCTGTTTTTT
TRBD1 | TRBJ2-7 | . | TRBV2 | CASREIGQGIGEQYF | TGTGCCAGCAGAGAGATCGGACAGGGAATCGGAGAGCAGTACTTC
TRBD2 | TRBJ2-7 | . | TRBV2 | CASSDWAGGPGEQYF | TGTGCCAGCAGTGATTGGGCGGGAGGGCCTGGCGAGCAGTACTTC
. | TRBJ1-5 | . | TRBV6-5 | CASSLGYRDGQPQHF | TGTGCCAGCAGTTTAGGTTACAGGGATGGACAGCCCCAGCATTTT
. | TRBJ2-5 | . | TRBV6-5 | CASSYSNRAETQYF | TGTGCCAGCAGTTACTCGAACAGGGCAGAGACCCAGTACTTC
TRBD1 | TRBJ2-3 | once | TRBV14 | CASSRSGTGRTDTQYF | TGTGCCAGCAGCCGCTCCGGGACAGGGCGCACAGATACGCAGTATTTT
TRBD2 | TRBJ2-5 | few | TRBV7-2 | CASTGRGGLETQYF | TGTGCCAGCACCGGGAGGGGGGGGCTAGAGACCCAGTACTTC
. | TRBJ2-2 | once | TRBV2 | CASVVSQRYTGELFF | TGTGCCAGCGTCGTGTCCCAGAGGTACACCGGGGAGCTGTTTTTT
TRBD1 | TRBJ1-2 | . | TRBV18 | CASSSGTGGYGYTF | TGTGCCAGCTCATCCGGGACAGGGGGCTATGGCTACACCTTC
. | TRBJ2-3 | few | TRBV11-2 | CASSLSGDFGDTQYF | TGTGCCAGCAGCTTATCGGGAGATTTTGGAGATACGCAGTATTTT
TRBD1 | TRBJ1-4 | . | TRBV4-1 | CASSPQQGSTTNEKLFF | TGCGCCAGCAGCCCCCAACAGGGGAGCACAACTAATGAAAAACTGTTTTTT
. | TRBJ1-1 | . | TRBV7-2 | CASSLSAAGENTEAFF | TGTGCCAGCAGCTTATCGGCAGCGGGTGAGAACACTGAAGCTTTCTTT
. | TRBJ2-2 | few | TRBV28 | CASSLNIGNTGELFF | TGTGCCAGCAGTTTAAATATCGGGAACACCGGGGAGCTGTTTTTT
. | TRBJ2-5 | . | TRBV7-9 | CASSLVSGAETQYF | TGTGCCAGCAGCTTAGTCTCCGGTGCGGAGACCCAGTACTTC
. | TRBJ2-7 | once | TRBV10-3 | CAISEGEGGPKSGTEQYF | TGTGCCATCAGTGAAGGTGAAGGGGGACCTAAATCGGGTACCGAGCAGTACTTC
. | TRBJ2-1 | . | TRBV2 | CASSEVITANEQFF | TGTGCCAGCAGTGAAGTAATTACAGCCAATGAGCAGTTCTTC
TRBD2 | TRBJ2-7 | once | TRBV7-2 | CASSRTSGRSNEQYF | TGTGCCAGCAGCCGGACTAGCGGGAGGTCGAACGAGCAGTACTTC
TRBD2 | TRBJ2-3 | . | TRBV5-1 | CASSLPAGGATDTQYF | TGCGCCAGCAGCTTGCCAGCGGGAGGAGCGACAGATACGCAGTATTTT
TRBD1 | TRBJ1-3 | . | TRBV2 | CASRSQGASGNTIYF | TGTGCCAGCAGATCCCAGGGGGCGTCTGGAAACACCATATATTTT
. | TRBJ1-2 | . | TRBV13 | CASTTSGPSTYGYTF | TGTGCCAGCACCACGTCAGGGCCTTCCACCTATGGCTACACCTTC
. | TRBJ2-2 | . | TRBV18 | CASSHFTNTGELFF | TGTGCCAGCTCACACTTCACGAACACCGGGGAGCTGTTTTTT
TRBD2 | TRBJ2-2 | . | TRBV7-8 | CASSLLLAGGELFF | TGTGCCAGCAGCTTATTACTAGCGGGCGGGGAGCTGTTTTTT
TRBD1 | TRBJ2-3 | . | TRBV18 | CASSPRQGLSTDTQYF | TGTGCCAGCTCACCGCGACAGGGGCTAAGCACAGATACGCAGTATTTT
TRBD1 | TRBJ1-2 | once | TRBV28 | CASREGQGFRYTF | TGTGCCAGCAGAGAGGGACAGGGGTTTCGCTACACCTTC
TRBD2 | TRBJ2-2 | . | TRBV6-4 | CASSRGRADTGELFF | TGTGCCAGCAGTCGAGGGAGGGCCGACACCGGGGAGCTGTTTTTT
TRBD2 | TRBJ2-7 | . | TRBV11-2 | CASTPQSGGYEQYF | TGTGCCAGCACCCCCCAGTCGGGGGGCTACGAGCAGTACTTC
. | TRBJ2-1 | once | TRBV19 | CASSISWSSYNEQFF | TGTGCCAGTAGTATCAGCTGGAGCTCCTACAATGAGCAGTTCTTC